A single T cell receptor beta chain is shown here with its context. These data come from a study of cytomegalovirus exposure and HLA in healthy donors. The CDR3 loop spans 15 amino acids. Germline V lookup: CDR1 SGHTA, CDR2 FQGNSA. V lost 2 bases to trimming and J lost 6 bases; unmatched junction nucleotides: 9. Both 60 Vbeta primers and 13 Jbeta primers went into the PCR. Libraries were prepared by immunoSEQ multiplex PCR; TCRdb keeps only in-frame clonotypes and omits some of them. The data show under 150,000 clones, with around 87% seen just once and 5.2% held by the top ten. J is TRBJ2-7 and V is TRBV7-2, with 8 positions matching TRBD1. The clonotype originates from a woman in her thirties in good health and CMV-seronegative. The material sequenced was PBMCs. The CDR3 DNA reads TGTGCCAGCAGCTTAATAACAGGGGGTAGCACCGAGCAGTACTTC. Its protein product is CASSLITGGSTEQYF.